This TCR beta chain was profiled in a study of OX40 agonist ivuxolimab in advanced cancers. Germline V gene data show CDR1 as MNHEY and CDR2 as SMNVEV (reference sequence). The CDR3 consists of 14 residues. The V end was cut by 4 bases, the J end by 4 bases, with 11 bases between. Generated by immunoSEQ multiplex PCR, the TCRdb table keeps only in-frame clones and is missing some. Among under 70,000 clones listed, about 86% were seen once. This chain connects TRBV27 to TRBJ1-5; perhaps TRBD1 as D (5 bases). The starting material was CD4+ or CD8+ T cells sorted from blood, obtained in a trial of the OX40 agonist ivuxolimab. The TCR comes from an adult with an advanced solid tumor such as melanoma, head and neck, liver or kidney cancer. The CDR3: CASSWQGKNQPQHF. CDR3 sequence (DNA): TGTGCCAGCAGTTGGCAGGGAAAGAATCAGCCCCAGCATTTT.